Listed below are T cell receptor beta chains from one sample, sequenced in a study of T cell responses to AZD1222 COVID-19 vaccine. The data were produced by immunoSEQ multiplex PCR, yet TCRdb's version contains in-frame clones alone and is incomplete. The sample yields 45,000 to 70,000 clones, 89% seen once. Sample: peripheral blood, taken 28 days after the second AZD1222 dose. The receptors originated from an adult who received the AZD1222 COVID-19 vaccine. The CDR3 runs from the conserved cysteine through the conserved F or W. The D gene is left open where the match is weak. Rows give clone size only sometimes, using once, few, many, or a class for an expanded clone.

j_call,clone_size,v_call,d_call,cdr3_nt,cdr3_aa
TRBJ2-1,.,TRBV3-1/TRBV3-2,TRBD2,TGTGCCAGCAGTAAGGGTAGCGGGGCAAATGAGCAGTTCTTC,CASSKGSGANEQFF
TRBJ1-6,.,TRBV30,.,TGTGCCTGGAGACAACTCTCCCTAGGAAGCCTTTATAATTCACCCCTCCACTTT,CAWRQLSLGSLYNSPLHF
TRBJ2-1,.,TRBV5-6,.,TGTGCCAGCAGCTTTCGGGGGAGCGGGTACAATGAGCAGTTCTTC,CASSFRGSGYNEQFF
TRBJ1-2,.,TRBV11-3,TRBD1,TGTGCCAGCAGCCTTGGGACAGGGGGCGGGTATGGCTACACCTTC,CASSLGTGGGYGYTF
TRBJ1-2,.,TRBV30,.,TGTGCCTGGAGTAAGGACGTAGTAGTCTACACCTTC,CAWSKDVVVYTF
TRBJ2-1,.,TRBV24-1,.,TGTGCCACCAGTGGCAGCTCCTACAATGAGCAGTTCTTC,CATSGSSYNEQFF
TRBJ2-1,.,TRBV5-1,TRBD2,TGCGCCAGCAGCTTGGTATCTAGCGGGATAAAAGGTCCCCGGTTATACAATGAGCAGTTCTTC,CASSLVSSGIKGPRLYNEQFF
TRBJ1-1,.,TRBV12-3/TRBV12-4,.,TGTGCCAGCAGCTTAACAAGATTTGAAGCTTTCTTT,CASSLTRFEAFF
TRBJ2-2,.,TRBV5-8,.,TGTGCCAGCAGCCTGGGACTTCGGACGAACACCGGGGAGCTGTTTTTT,CASSLGLRTNTGELFF
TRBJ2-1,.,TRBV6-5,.,TGTGCCAGCAGTTACGGGTTTGGCAATGAGCAGTTCTTC,CASSYGFGNEQFF
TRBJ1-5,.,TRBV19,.,TGTGCCAGTAGTACTAGTAGTCAGCCCCAGCATTTT,CASSTSSQPQHF
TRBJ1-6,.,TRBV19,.,TGTGCCAGTAGTATTACGGGGAGTAACTCACCCCTCCACTTT,CASSITGSNSPLHF
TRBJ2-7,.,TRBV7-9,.,TGTGCCAGCAGCCTAGGGACAAACGAGCAGTACTTC,CASSLGTNEQYF
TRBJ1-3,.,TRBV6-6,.,TGTGCCAGCTCTGGGCCTTCGGGAAACACCATATATTTT,CASSGPSGNTIYF
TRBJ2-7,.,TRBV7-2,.,TGTGCCAGCAGCCCCGGAGGAGGGGGAACCTACGAGCAGTACTTC,CASSPGGGGTYEQYF
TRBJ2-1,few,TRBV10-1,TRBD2,TGCGCCAGCAGTAAAGCGGGAGGGCCCAAATCTTACAATGAGCAGTTCTTC,CASSKAGGPKSYNEQFF
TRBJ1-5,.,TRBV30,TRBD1,TGTGCCTGGAGCGTACAGGGGAGTCAGCCCCAGCATTTT,CAWSVQGSQPQHF
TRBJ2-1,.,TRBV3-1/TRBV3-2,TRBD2,TGTGCCAGCAGCCAACTTGGGACTAGCGGGAAAGGTGAGCAGTTCTTC,CASSQLGTSGKGEQFF
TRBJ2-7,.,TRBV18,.,TGTGCCAGCTCACCTACTTACAGGGTTTACGAGCAGTACTTC,CASSPTYRVYEQYF
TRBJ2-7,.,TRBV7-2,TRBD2,TGTGCCAGCAGCTTTGGTGCGGGGGTGTCCTACGAGCAGTACTTC,CASSFGAGVSYEQYF
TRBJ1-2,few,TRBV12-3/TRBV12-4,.,TGTGCCAGCAGCCTACAGGGACTCTATGGCTACACCTTC,CASSLQGLYGYTF
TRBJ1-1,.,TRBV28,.,TGTGCCAGCAGCGACTACAGCAACACTGAAGCTTTCTTT,CASSDYSNTEAFF
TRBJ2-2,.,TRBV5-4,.,TGTGCCAGCAGCTTGGCAACCGTCCCATCGCACACCGGGGAGCTGTTTTTT,CASSLATVPSHTGELFF
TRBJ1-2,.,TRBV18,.,TGTGCCAGCTCAGCTACACAGGCAGATGGCTACACCTTC,CASSATQADGYTF
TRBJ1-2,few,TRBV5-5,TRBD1,TGTGCCAGCAGCTTCACACAACAGGGGGCTCCAGGAGGCTACACCTTC,CASSFTQQGAPGGYTF
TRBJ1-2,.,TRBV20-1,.,TGCAGTGCTAGTGTGAACTATGGCTACACCTTC,CSASVNYGYTF
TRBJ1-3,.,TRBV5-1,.,TGCGCCAGCAGCACAGACTCCAGGGCTGGGAACACCATATATTTT,CASSTDSRAGNTIYF
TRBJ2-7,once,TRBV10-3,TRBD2,TGTGCCATCAGTGATTCTCGGGGGCGGGAGGGTTCCTACGAGCAGTACTTC,CAISDSRGREGSYEQYF
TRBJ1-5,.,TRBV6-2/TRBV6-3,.,TGTGCCAGCAGCAATGGCGGGGTAGGCAATCAGCCCCAGCATTTT,CASSNGGVGNQPQHF
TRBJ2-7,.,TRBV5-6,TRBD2,TGTGCCAGCAGCTACCCCCCTACTAGCGGGTTAGGCTACGAGCAGTACTTC,CASSYPPTSGLGYEQYF
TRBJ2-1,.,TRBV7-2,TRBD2,TGTGCCAGCAGCTCGGGACTACTGGGGGGTGAGCAGTTCTTC,CASSSGLLGGEQFF
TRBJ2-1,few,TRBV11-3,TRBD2,TGTGCCAGCAGCCTTACTAGCGGTGCCTACAATGAGCAGTTCTTC,CASSLTSGAYNEQFF
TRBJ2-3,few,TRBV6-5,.,TGTGCCAGCAGTTACTCGATGGACAGCACAGATACGCAGTATTTT,CASSYSMDSTDTQYF